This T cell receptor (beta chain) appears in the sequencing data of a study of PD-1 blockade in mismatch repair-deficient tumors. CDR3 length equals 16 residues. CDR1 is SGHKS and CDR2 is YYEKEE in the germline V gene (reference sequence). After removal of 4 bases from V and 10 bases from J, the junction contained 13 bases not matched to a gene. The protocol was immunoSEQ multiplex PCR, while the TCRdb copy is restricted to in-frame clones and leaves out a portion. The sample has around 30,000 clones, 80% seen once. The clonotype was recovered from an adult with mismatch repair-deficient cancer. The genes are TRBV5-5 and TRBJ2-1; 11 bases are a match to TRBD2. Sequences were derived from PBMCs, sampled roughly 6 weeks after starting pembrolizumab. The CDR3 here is CASSLAVTSGKKEQFF. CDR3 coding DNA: TGTGCCAGCAGCCTGGCAGTGACTAGCGGGAAGAAGGAGCAGTTCTTC.